This is a list of T cell receptor beta chains from one sample in a study of blood T cell repertoires in COVID-19. Measured with immunoSEQ multiplex PCR; TCRdb has only the in-frame clones, and not every one. The sample lists around 270,000 clones; roughly 88% were seen once. Specimen: PBMCs or T cells enriched from blood (not recorded which). The source of these receptors is a woman aged 40 to 55 who had been exposed to COVID-19. Each CDR3 is given with its conserved first and last residue. D genes are given only for firm matches. A clone size is listed for some rows: how often the clone was seen (once, few, many), or a class if it is expanded.

j_call | v_call | d_call | clone_size | cdr3_nt | cdr3_aa
TRBJ2-1 | TRBV19 | . | few | TGTGCCAGTAGTATTGGATCTGGGGAAGGGGATTGGCAGTTCTTC | CASSIGSGEGDWQFF
TRBJ1-5 | TRBV30 | TRBD1 | . | TGTGCCTGGAGTGGGACAGGGGATCAGCCCCAGCATTTT | CAWSGTGDQPQHF
TRBJ1-5 | TRBV10-3 | TRBD1 | . | TGTGCCATCAGCGCCGGGACAGAGAGTCAGCCCCAGCATTTT | CAISAGTESQPQHF
TRBJ1-1 | TRBV9 | . | . | TGTGCCAGCAGCGTAGCTTGGGCGGGCACTGAAGCTTTCTTT | CASSVAWAGTEAFF
TRBJ2-5 | TRBV11-2 | . | . | TGTGCCAGCAGCTCCAGCCCGGGGGCCCAGTACTTC | CASSSSPGAQYF
TRBJ1-1 | TRBV30 | TRBD1 | once | TGTGCCTGGAGTAGGACAGGGGCCAACACTGAAGCTTTCTTT | CAWSRTGANTEAFF
TRBJ1-6 | TRBV6-2/TRBV6-3 | . | . | TGTGCCAGCAGTTATAGTGTGTGGAGGGAAGAAGGATATAATTCACCCCTCCACTTT | CASSYSVWREEGYNSPLHF
TRBJ1-5 | TRBV18 | TRBD1 | . | TGTGCCAGCTCACGAGGACAGGGTGATCAGCCCCAGCATTTT | CASSRGQGDQPQHF
TRBJ2-1 | TRBV7-3 | TRBD2 | few | TGTGCCAGCAGCCTACCCGGGACTAGCGCCAATGAGCAGTTCTTC | CASSLPGTSANEQFF
TRBJ2-3 | TRBV2 | TRBD2 | . | TGTGCCAGCAGTCAGACTAGCGGGAGGTACTCTAGCACAGATACGCAGTATTTT | CASSQTSGRYSSTDTQYF
TRBJ2-3 | TRBV2 | . | . | TGTGCCAGCAGTGAAGTGCCACTAAGACAGGCTCACACAGATACGCAGTATTTT | CASSEVPLRQAHTDTQYF
TRBJ2-5 | TRBV10-3 | . | once | TGTGCCATCAGTGCAGGACAGCACCAACAAGAGACCCAGTACTTC | CAISAGQHQQETQYF
TRBJ2-4 | TRBV28 | . | . | TGTGCCAGCAGTATACGTACCAGAATAGCCAAAAACATTCAGTACTTC | CASSIRTRIAKNIQYF
TRBJ2-7 | TRBV24-1 | . | . | TGTGCCACCAGTGATTCGAACAGGGACTACGAGCAGTACTTC | CATSDSNRDYEQYF
TRBJ2-2 | TRBV7-2 | . | few | TGTGCCAGCAGCCCATTAGGGGTCACCGGGGAGCTGTTTTTT | CASSPLGVTGELFF
TRBJ2-1 | TRBV20-1 | TRBD2 | . | TGCAGTGCTAGTACCCTAGCGGGCGACTACAATGAGCAGTTCTTC | CSASTLAGDYNEQFF
TRBJ2-3 | TRBV6-2/TRBV6-3 | . | once | TGTGCCAGCAGTTACTCCAGGGAAGGGAGCACAGATACGCAGTATTTT | CASSYSREGSTDTQYF
TRBJ1-1 | TRBV13 | . | . | TGTGCCAGCAGCTTAGCGGAGGGGTTAAACACTGAAGCTTTCTTT | CASSLAEGLNTEAFF
TRBJ1-5 | TRBV28 | . | . | TGTGGTAGCTTTAAGGCGGGTCAGCCCCAGCATTTT | CGSFKAGQPQHF
TRBJ1-2 | TRBV25-1 | . | . | TGTGCCAGCAGTGGGACAATTAGGGGTGGCTACACCTTC | CASSGTIRGGYTF
TRBJ1-2 | TRBV19 | . | . | TGTGCCAGTACCAGGACAGACTTCTATGGCTACACCTTC | CASTRTDFYGYTF
TRBJ1-5 | TRBV4-2 | . | . | TGTGCCAGCAGCAAGGGGGATAGCAATCAGCCCCAGCATTTT | CASSKGDSNQPQHF
TRBJ2-7 | TRBV5-1 | TRBD2 | . | TGCGCCAGCAGCTTAGCCGATGATCCCTACTATGCCCGGGAGGACGAGCAGTACTTC | CASSLADDPYYAREDEQYF
TRBJ1-1 | TRBV30 | . | . | TGTGCCTGGAGTGTCCGGGTGGCGAACACTGAAGCTTTCTTT | CAWSVRVANTEAFF
TRBJ1-2 | TRBV5-8 | . | . | TGTGCCAGCAGCTACCACCGGGGGGCTACCGACTATGGCTACACCTTC | CASSYHRGATDYGYTF